One T cell receptor (beta chain) is described in this entry. The PCR made use of 60 Vbeta and 13 Jbeta primers. Profiling relied on immunoSEQ multiplex PCR, and the TCRdb table lists in-frame clones only, not all of them. The data show fewer than 200,000 clones, with about 85% seen just once and about 2% held by the top ten. This entry is derived from a study of cytomegalovirus exposure and HLA in healthy donors. Donors counted as nominally healthy when sampled, yet unrecorded immune exposures were likely. Trimming removed 8 bases from V and 4 bases from J, with 14 bases in between. CDR3 length equals 12 residues. CDR1 and CDR2 from the germline V gene are SQVTM and ANQGSEA.

Specimen: PBMCs. This chain connects TRBV29-1 to TRBJ1-2, with D tentatively TRBD1 (5 bases). The TCR sequence derives from a young man in good health and CMV-seropositive. The CDR3: CSSYQGFYGYTF. CDR3 coding DNA: TGCAGCTCCTATCAGGGATTCTATGGCTACACCTTC. Full variable domain (remainder filled in from reference TRBV29-1 and TRBJ1-2): SAVISQKPSRDICQRGTSLTIQCQVDSQVTMMFWYRQQPGQSLTLIATANQGSEATYESGFVIDKFPISRPNLTFSTLTVSNMSPEDSSIYLCSSYQGFYGYTFGSGTRLTVV.